These 21 T cell receptor beta chains came from one sample sequenced in a study of identifying expanded T cells in peripheral blood (dated by TCRdb to about 2019). The library was made by the immunoSEQ multiplex PCR assay. Entries here come from immuneACCESS through TCRdb and include only in-frame sequences with V and J called. Some clones fail to appear in such tables; in the studies checked, an unresolved V gene covers under half of the shortfall, and the cause of the remainder is unknown. Present in this sample are 65,000 to 95,000 clones, 65% to 85% of which were seen just once. The leading ten clones occupy 20% of the sample. The sequenced sample was blood. These receptors were collected from a person aged 18 to 69 in good health.

This clone appeared a single time. The chain employs TRBV19 and TRBJ2-1; D possibly uses TRBD1 or TRBD2 (5 bases each). The CDR3 extends over 16 amino acids. V shed 3 bases and J shed 6 bases, with 18 bases lying between them. In germline, CDR1 is LNHDA, CDR2 SQIVND (reference sequence). The CDR3 nucleotides read TGTGCCAGTAGTATCTCGGGACCCCCGACCCCCAATGAGCAGTTCTTC. Translation: CASSISGPPTPNEQFF.

The chain recombines TRBV7-9 with TRBJ2-7, with TRBD1 matching 7 bases. Germline V gene sequence: CDR1 SEHNR, CDR2 FQNEAQ (reference sequence). Trimming at V came to 1 base and at J to 2 bases, leaving 11 bases not matched to a gene. This CDR3 has 17 residues. DNA for the CDR3: TGTGCCAGCAGCTTAGATCTGGGACAGAACTTACCCTACGAGCAGTACTTC. It is translated as CASSLDLGQNLPYEQYF.

This clone was found a few times. V is TRBV12-5 and J is TRBJ2-2; TRBD1 matches 8 bases. Germline V CDR1 and CDR2: LGHNT, FRNRAP. The CDR3 covers 15 residues. V lost 4 bases, J lost 5 bases, and 6 bases stayed unmatched. The chain's CDR3 is CASGWSGGETGELFF. The CDR3 nucleotides are TGTGCTAGTGGTTGGTCAGGGGGCGAAACCGGGGAGCTGTTTTTT.

This chain joins TRBV7-2 and TRBJ2-7; 10 bases are shared with TRBD2. V was pared by 5 bases and J by 3 bases, with 10 bases of the junction left unmatched. The CDR3 spans 16 residues. Per the germline V gene, CDR1 is SGHTA and CDR2 is FQGNSA. CDR3 DNA: TGTGCCAGCAGCACCGGGACTAGCGTCTCTCGCTACGAGCAGTACTTC. This gives the protein CASSTGTSVSRYEQYF.

The table lists this clone with a few counts. The chain links TRBV2 to TRBJ1-5, with D unresolved. Germline CDR1 and CDR2: SNHLY and FYNNEI. The CDR3 consists of 12 residues. V was trimmed by 5 bases and J by 6 bases, leaving 8 bases between them. The CDR3 sequence: CASSFASQPQHF. The CDR3 coding sequence is TGTGCCAGCAGTTTCGCGTCTCAGCCCCAGCATTTT. Together with reference TRBV2 and TRBJ1-5, the CDR3 gives the full variable domain: EPEVTQTPSHQVTQMGQEVILRCVPISNHLYFYWYRQILGQKVEFLVSFYNNEISEKSEIFDDQFSVERPDGSNFTLKIRSTKLEDSAMYFCASSFASQPQHFGDGTRLSIL.

The chain has TRBV4-1 and TRBJ2-1, with D perhaps TRBD1 (5 bases). The CDR3 runs to 17 residues. Between the trimmed V and J ends, which lost 0 bases and 1 base, there was a span of 13 bases. Germline V lookup: CDR1 MGHRA, CDR2 YSYEKL. CDR3 DNA sequence: TGCGCCAGCAGCCAAGATCTTACCAGGGTATCCTACAATGAGCAGTTCTTC. Its translation is CASSQDLTRVSYNEQFF.

V usage is TRBV6-5 and J usage is TRBJ2-1; D is unclear. The CDR3 covers 16 residues. Germline CDR1 MNHEY, CDR2 SVGAGI. V was cut by 2 bases and J by 5 bases, with 16 bases left in between. CDR3 sequence reads: CASSYVQDPKNNEQFF. CDR3 in DNA: TGTGCCAGCAGTTACGTTCAGGATCCCAAGAACAATGAGCAGTTCTTC.

This chain links TRBV28 with TRBJ2-5; the D gene could be TRBD1 or TRBD2 (5 bases each). Looked up from germline, CDR1 is MDHEN and CDR2 is SYDVKM. The CDR3 extends over 15 amino acids. The V end was cut by 5 bases, the J end by 5 bases, with 18 bases between. The DNA of the CDR3 is TGTGCCAGCAGTAGGGACGACGAACGCGGGGAGACCCAGTACTTC. Its protein is CASSRDDERGETQYF.

The V and J genes are TRBV5-6 and TRBJ2-7, with 11 bases fitting TRBD2. The germline V gene encodes CDR1 SGHDT and CDR2 YYEEEE. The CDR3 runs to 16 residues. After removal of 2 bases from V and 4 bases from J, the junction contained 8 bases not matched to a gene. The CDR3 loop is CASSLTPGLAVYEQYF. CDR3 DNA sequence: TGTGCCAGCAGCTTAACTCCGGGACTAGCGGTATACGAGCAGTACTTC.

The CDR3: CASSYTTGGHQPQHF. The CDR3 region has the DNA TGTGCCAGCAGTTACACCACAGGGGGCCATCAGCCCCAGCATTTT. This chain links TRBV6-6 with TRBJ1-5; TRBD1 agrees at 9 bases. This CDR3 comprises 15 residues. The germline V gene has CDR1 MNHNY and CDR2 SVGAGI (reference sequence). Losses at the gene ends were 2 bases for V and 5 bases for J; bases not matched to a gene: 4.

The chain uses TRBV2 and TRBJ1-5; no firm D call. The length of the CDR3 is 14 residues. V lost 5 bases to trimming and J lost 0 bases, with 8 bases between them. The germline gives CDR1 SNHLY, CDR2 FYNNEI. Written as DNA, the CDR3 is TGTGCCAGCAGTTGGAGCCTTAGCAATCAGCCCCAGCATTTT. This gives the protein CASSWSLSNQPQHF.

J is TRBJ2-7 and V is TRBV29-1; 9 bases match TRBD1. Per germline, CDR1 SQVTM and CDR2 ANQGSEA. V was clipped by 4 bases and J by 2 bases; unmatched bases: 3. The CDR3 contains 13 residues. In nucleotides, the CDR3 is TGCAGCGTTGCGGGACAGGGCCCCTACGAGCAGTACTTC. This translates into CSVAGQGPYEQYF.

The V call is TRBV9, the J call TRBJ2-2; unclear D gene. In germline, CDR1 is SGDLS, CDR2 YYNGEE. Trimming pared 3 bases from V and 3 bases from J, leaving 6 bases between. There are 13 residues in the CDR3. CDR3 region: CASSADYTGELFF. The CDR3, as DNA: TGTGCCAGCAGCGCTGACTACACCGGGGAGCTGTTTTTT. Full variable domain (rest looked up from reference TRBV9 and TRBJ2-2): DSGVTQTPKHLITATGQRVTLRCSPRSGDLSVYWYQQSLDQGLQFLIQYYNGEERAKGNILERFSAQQFPDLHSELNLSSLELGDSALYFCASSADYTGELFFGEGSRLTVL.

This clone has a handful of counts. Different DNA sequences within this sample yield the same CDR3. This chain links TRBV19 with TRBJ2-2, with TRBD1 identical over 8 bases. J gave up 6 bases and V 9 bases, and 6 bases lay outside the gene matches. Germline V lookup: CDR1 LNHDA, CDR2 SQIVND (reference sequence). The CDR3 extends over 13 amino acids. As DNA, the CDR3 is TGTGCCAGCTCAGGGGGCCCCGCCGGGGAGCTGTTTTTT. Translation gives CASSGGPAGELFF.

This clone occurred many times. This rearrangement joins TRBV13 to TRBJ1-4; TRBD1 might be the D (6 bases). Trimming removed 5 bases from V and 7 bases from J, with 17 bases in between. Germline CDR1 is PRHDT and CDR2 is FYEKMQ (reference sequence). The CDR3 loop spans 15 amino acids. For the CDR3, the DNA is TGTGCCAGCAGCCGCGCCGGGACAACAGTTGAAAAACTGTTTTTT. This gives the protein CASSRAGTTVEKLFF.

V is TRBV6-5 and J is TRBJ2-7; no clear D. The CDR3 is 12 residues long. V lost 4 bases and J lost 4, with 8 bases in between. Germline V lookup: CDR1 MNHEY, CDR2 SVGAGI. CDR3 protein: CASSSGPYEQYF. Written as DNA, the CDR3 is TGTGCCAGCAGTTCCGGGCCGTACGAGCAGTACTTC.

J is TRBJ1-5 and V is TRBV5-1; D gene unclear. This CDR3 has 13 residues. V was trimmed by 0 bases and J by 7 bases, leaving 8 bases between them. From germline, CDR1 is SGHRS and CDR2 YFSETQ. Written as DNA, the CDR3 is TGCGCCAGCAGCTTGGGGGTCGACCAGCCCCAGCATTTT. Its translation: CASSLGVDQPQHF.

This clone was detected only once. This sequence joins TRBV10-3 and TRBJ2-7, with 14 bases lining up with TRBD2. The germline V gene encodes CDR1 ENHRY and CDR2 SYGVKD. The trim removed 2 bases at V and 5 bases at J, leaving 2 bases unmatched. The CDR3 loop spans 15 amino acids. CDR3 sequence: CAISEGLAGGHEQYF. CDR3 coding DNA: TGTGCCATCAGTGAGGGACTAGCGGGAGGCCACGAGCAGTACTTC.

V usage is TRBV28 and J usage is TRBJ1-2; D is uncertain. Deletions cut 2 bases from V and 5 bases from J, with 21 bases between. The CDR3 extends over 17 amino acids. The germline V gene encodes CDR1 MDHEN and CDR2 SYDVKM. The CDR3 coding sequence is TGTGCCAGCAGTTTACCTTTCGATTGGACTCGTTCTTATGGCTACACCTTC. Translating gives CASSLPFDWTRSYGYTF.

The chain recombines TRBV5-1 with TRBJ2-3, with D perhaps matching TRBD1 or TRBD2 (5 bases each). Germline V gene data show CDR1 as SGHRS and CDR2 as YFSETQ. This CDR3 comprises 15 residues. V was cut by 0 bases and J by 0 bases, with 8 bases left in between. CDR3 coding DNA: TGCGCCAGCAGCTTGGACGAGGGGAGCACAGATACGCAGTATTTT. Residues: CASSLDEGSTDTQYF.

The V gene is TRBV5-1, the J gene TRBJ2-2; D might be TRBD2 (5 bases). Germline CDR1 SGHRS, CDR2 YFSETQ. The CDR3 length is 16 residues. Trimming left V 2 bases short and J 4 bases short, with 15 bases between. The CDR3 here is CASSLNSVVGTGELFF. The CDR3 region has the DNA TGCGCCAGCAGCTTAAATAGCGTCGTTGGCACCGGGGAGCTGTTTTTT.